Each of the 30 T cell receptor beta chains below was sequenced from the same sample in a study of human T cells and chemical hapten exposure listed by TCRdb under 2021. The library was prepared using RACE. Sequencing used a NextSeq 500. The public sequencing data were trimmed at Q25 with fastp and processed into clonotypes with MiXCR by TCRdb, which kept only in-frame beta chains. For every CDR3 protein sequence, its rows merge into one entry that carries the most common genes and DNA. The sample contains some 70,000 distinct CDR3 sequences, 11% of them found a single time. Roughly 5% of the sample is held by the ten biggest clonotypes. Explained via the paper, the time point label denotes: pre-sensitization, week 0. Explained via the paper, the treatment or condition label denotes: therapeutic diphenylcyclopropenone sensitization with weekly scalp DPC. The sequencing here drew on whole blood, taken in connection with sensitization to the hapten diphenylcyclopropenone (DPC). The source is a woman between 45 and 65 years old with alopecia areata. Some clones in this sample may be carry-over from other donors' samples.

The chain combines TRBV19 with TRBJ1-4; D possibly corresponds to TRBD1 (5 bases). The V and J ends lost 9 bases and 9 bases respectively, with 20 bases between them. This CDR3 has 14 amino acids. Germline V CDR1 and CDR2: LNHDA, SQIVND (reference sequence). For the CDR3, the DNA is TGTGCCAGCAGCGACAGAATGGCCTTAAAAAAACTGTTTTTT. It yields the protein CASSDRMALKKLFF.

This clonotype has a count of ten or more. The gene calls are TRBV5-1 and TRBJ2-7, with 9 bases lining up with TRBD1. The CDR3 length is 15 residues. The V and J ends lost 2 bases and 2 bases, in that order; junction bases with no gene match: 5. Germline assignment: CDR1 SGHRS and CDR2 YFSETQ. As DNA, the CDR3 is TGCGCCAGCAGCTTCGAAGGGACAGGGCCCTACGAGCAGTACTTC. It codes for CASSFEGTGPYEQYF.

Many counts were recorded for this clonotype. CDR3 nucleotide sequence: TGCGCCTCCCAAAGGACAACTAGCGGGGCGAACACCGGGGAGCTGTTTTTT. It yields the protein CASQRTTSGANTGELFF. V is TRBV10-2 and J is TRBJ2-2; TRBD2 agrees at 10 bases. The germline V gene has CDR1 WSHSY and CDR2 SAAADI. This CDR3 spans 17 amino acids. V was pared by 11 bases and J by 0 bases, with 12 bases of the junction left unmatched.

At least ten counts were recorded for this clonotype. The CDR3 region is CATSRAVTQSNEQFF. CDR3 sequence (DNA): TGTGCCACCAGCAGGGCGGTAACACAGTCCAATGAGCAGTTCTTC. V usage is TRBV24-1 and J usage is TRBJ2-1; TRBD1 is a possible D gene (5 bases). Trimming removed 7 bases at V and 6 bases at J, with 18 bases between. This CDR3 region has 15 residues. The V gene's germline CDR1 is KGHDR and CDR2 SFDVKD.

This clonotype occurred a few times. The V and J genes are TRBV9 and TRBJ2-5; weak D call: TRBD2 (6 bases). This CDR3 has 14 residues. From germline, CDR1 is SGDLS and CDR2 YYNGEE. V shed 0 bases and J shed 5 bases, with 11 bases lying between them. Here the CDR3 reads CASSVGRGWETQYF. The CDR3 DNA is TGTGCCAGCAGCGTAGGGCGGGGATGGGAGACCCAGTACTTC. Using reference TRBV9 and TRBJ2-5 for the parts outside the CDR3, the full variable domain is DSGVTQTPKHLITATGQRVTLRCSPRSGDLSVYWYQQSLDQGLQFLIQYYNGEERAKGNILERFSAQQFPDLHSELNLSSLELGDSALYFCASSVGRGWETQYFGPGTRLLVL.

The V gene is TRBV2, the J gene TRBJ1-1, with D perhaps TRBD1 (6 bases). The CDR3 has 13 residues. Germline-derived CDR1 and CDR2 are SNHLY and FYNNEI. V dropped 6 bases and J dropped 5 bases, with 13 bases sitting between them. The CDR3 loop reads CASRAGHRTEAFF. In nucleotides, the CDR3 is TGTGCCAGCAGGGCGGGACACCGGACTGAAGCTTTCTTT.

The chain carries TRBV9 and TRBJ2-5, with D tentatively TRBD2 (6 bases). Germline V CDR1 and CDR2: SGDLS, YYNGEE. The CDR3 is 14 amino acids. Trimming took 4 bases from V and 4 from J, leaving 14 bases between them. The CDR3 is CASSLFFGGETQYF. CDR3 DNA sequence: TGTGCCAGCAGCCTTTTCTTCGGGGGAGAGACCCAGTACTTC.

This clonotype was counted only a few times. CDR3 sequence reads: CASRGQGAPGYTF. The DNA of the CDR3 is TGTGCCAGCAGAGGACAGGGGGCGCCTGGCTACACCTTC. J is TRBJ1-2 and V is TRBV2; 11 positions match TRBD1. The CDR3 has 13 residues. Germline V gives CDR1 SNHLY, CDR2 FYNNEI. Trimming at V came to 6 bases and at J to 7 bases, leaving 4 bases not matched to a gene.

The gene calls are TRBV18 and TRBJ1-2, with a tentative D call TRBD1 (6 bases). V shed 6 bases and J shed 3 bases, with 11 bases lying between them. CDR3 size: 13 residues. Germline values: CDR1 KGHSH, CDR2 LQKENI. CDR3 protein: CASSPWTDYGYTF. The CDR3 region has the DNA TGTGCCAGCTCTCCTTGGACAGACTATGGCTACACCTTC. The variable domain in full, with the rest retrieved from reference TRBV18 and TRBJ1-2, is NAGVMQNPRHLVRRRGQEARLRCSPMKGHSHVYWYRQLPEEGLKFMVYLQKENIIDESGMPKERFSAEFPKEGPSILRIQQVVRGDSAAYFCASSPWTDYGYTFGSGTRLTVV.

The chain employs TRBV29-1 and TRBJ2-3; tentatively, D is TRBD2 (5 bases). In germline, CDR1 is SQVTM, CDR2 ANQGSEA. CDR3 length: 15 residues. The V end was cut by 6 bases, the J end by 0 bases, with 16 bases between. CDR3 sequence: CSVALGRTSTDTQYF. The CDR3 DNA reads TGCAGCGTCGCCCTCGGACGGACTAGCACAGATACGCAGTATTTT.

This clonotype was seen repeatedly, ten times or more. The genes are TRBV28 and TRBJ1-3; no firm D call. CDR1 and CDR2 from the germline V gene are MDHEN and SYDVKM. Trimming took off 7 bases at V and 2 bases at J, with 12 bases between the two ends. The CDR3 loop spans 14 amino acids. CDR3 DNA sequence: TGTGCCAGCACCCGGGGTACGGCTGGAAACACCATATATTTT. It is translated as CASTRGTAGNTIYF.

This clonotype was recorded at least ten times. The chain recombines TRBV7-2 with TRBJ1-2, with a weak D call TRBD1 (6 bases). Trimming stripped 0 bases from V and 2 bases from J, with 7 bases between. The CDR3 is made up of 14 amino acids. Per germline, CDR1 SGHTA and CDR2 FQGNSA. The CDR3 DNA is TGTGCCAGCAGCTTAGCGACAGGCAACTATGGCTACACCTTC. Its translation: CASSLATGNYGYTF.

CDR3 DNA: TGTGCCTGGGGACGACCTGAAGCTTTCTTT. This sequence encodes CAWGRPEAFF. The rearrangement uses TRBV30 and TRBJ1-1; D unclear. V shed 5 bases and J shed 6 bases, with 7 bases lying between them. The CDR3 has 10 amino acids. In germline, CDR1 is GTSNPN, CDR2 SVGIG (reference sequence).

This clonotype rates as medium-sized (0.01 to 0.1%). The rearrangement links TRBV10-3 to TRBJ1-5; tentatively, D is TRBD1 (6 bases). CDR1 ENHRY and CDR2 SYGVKD come from the germline V gene. V gave up 10 bases and J gave up 8 bases, with 21 bases separating them. This CDR3 has 14 residues. The CDR3 here is CATRDTGIVEPQHF. CDR3 DNA: TGTGCCACCAGGGATACAGGGATCGTAGAGCCCCAGCATTTT.

This clonotype was seen many times. The chain employs TRBV20-1 and TRBJ2-7; D remains ambiguous. CDR3 length: 14 amino acids. From germline, CDR1 is DFQATT and CDR2 SNEGSKA (reference sequence). Trimming stripped 6 bases from V and 2 bases from J, with 17 bases between. CDR3 loop: CSAIQDSRTYEQYF. CDR3 bases: TGCAGTGCCATCCAGGATAGTCGTACCTACGAGCAGTACTTC.

The table lists this clonotype with many counts. The rearrangement joins TRBV7-9 to TRBJ2-7; TRBD1 might be the D (6 bases). The CDR3 is 14 residues long. Trimming took off 5 bases at V and 3 bases at J, with 14 bases between the two ends. Germline assignment: CDR1 SEHNR and CDR2 FQNEAQ (reference sequence). CDR3 in DNA: TGTGCCAGCAGCGTACGGGACACCGACTACGAGCAGTACTTC. This codes for CASSVRDTDYEQYF.

This clonotype appeared a few times. The V and J genes are TRBV6-6 and TRBJ2-3; D gene ambiguous. This CDR3 is 15 amino acids long. Germline lookup yields CDR1 MNHNY and CDR2 SVGAGI (reference sequence). V dropped 0 bases and J dropped 2 bases, with 9 bases sitting between them. CDR3 nucleotide sequence: TGTGCCAGCAGTTACTCGAGTAAGACCACAGATACGCAGTATTTT. Translating gives CASSYSSKTTDTQYF.

This clonotype occurred many times. Its ends do not fully match the called genes, so a read error is possible. The chain employs TRBV4-3 and TRBJ1-2; no reliable D call. This CDR3 has 11 amino acids. From germline, CDR1 is LGHNA and CDR2 YSLEER. Here the CDR3 reads CASSRGYRYTF. DNA of the CDR3: TGCGCCAGCAGCCGAGGCTATCGCTACACCTTC.

This clonotype was seen only a few times. The junction does not match germline at one end; this may be a read error. This chain connects TRBV7-7 to TRBJ2-2; no firm D call. CDR1 SSHAT and CDR2 FNYEAQ come from the germline V gene (reference sequence). This CDR3 is 12 amino acids long. CDR3 coding DNA: TGTGCTAGCAGCCGTGATACCGGGGAGCTGTTTTTT. It is translated as CASSRDTGELFF. Supplemented by reference TRBV7-7 and TRBJ2-2, the full variable domain reads GAGVSQSPRYKVTKRGQDVTLRCDPISSHATLYWYQQALGQGPEFLTYFNYEAQPDKSGLPSDRFSAERPEGSISTLTIQRTEQRDSAMYRCASSRDTGELFFGEGSRLTVL.

This clonotype came up many times. This rearrangement joins TRBV27 to TRBJ1-6; tentative D call: TRBD1 (5 bases). This CDR3 comprises 15 residues. Deletions cut 5 bases from V and 10 bases from J, with 18 bases between. The germline CDR1 and CDR2 sequences are MNHEY and SMNVEV (reference sequence). The CDR3 DNA is TGTGCCAGCAGTCTCCCACCGGGACTTGGATCACCCCTCCACTTT. Protein sequence: CASSLPPGLGSPLHF.

This chain connects TRBV7-9 to TRBJ1-6, with D possibly being TRBD1 (5 bases). The CDR3 contains 15 residues. The germline V and J ends were trimmed by 5 bases and 7 bases, with 15 bases remaining between them. CDR1 SEHNR and CDR2 FQNEAQ come from the germline V gene (reference sequence). The DNA of the CDR3 is TGTGCCAGCAGCCGGGACTACTGGCCGAATTCACCCCTCCACTTT. Amino acids: CASSRDYWPNSPLHF.

The chain combines TRBV7-9 with TRBJ2-1; no clear D. The CDR3 sequence is 15 residues long. CDR1 SEHNR and CDR2 FQNEAQ come from the germline V gene (reference sequence). The V and J ends lost 1 base and 3 bases respectively, with 10 bases between them. CDR3 nucleotide sequence: TGTGCCAGCAGCTTAGACAGCAGATTCTACAATGAGCAGTTCTTC. Protein product: CASSLDSRFYNEQFF.

A few counts support this clonotype. The rearrangement links TRBV11-2 to TRBJ1-2, with unresolved D. This CDR3 region has 15 residues. The germline V gene has CDR1 SGHAT and CDR2 FQNNGV. With 5 bases removed from V and 3 bases from J, the gap between germline ends came to 16 bases. CDR3 amino acids: CASSLNFKGDYGYTF. The CDR3 DNA is TGTGCCAGCAGCCTAAATTTTAAGGGAGACTATGGCTACACCTTC.

This clonotype was counted only a few times. The J gene is TRBJ2-3, the V gene TRBV5-6; D remains unclear. This CDR3 region has 15 residues. The germline V gene has CDR1 SGHDT and CDR2 YYEEEE. V was cut by 0 bases and J by 0 bases, with 8 bases left in between. The CDR3 region is CASSLEVLSTDTQYF. The CDR3, as DNA: TGTGCCAGCAGCTTGGAGGTGTTAAGCACAGATACGCAGTATTTT.

Many counts were recorded for this clonotype. The chain links TRBV5-1 to TRBJ2-1; D is unclear. Between the trimmed V and J ends, which lost 0 bases and 4 bases, there was a span of 8 bases. The CDR3 has 14 amino acids. CDR1 is SGHRS and CDR2 is YFSETQ in the germline V gene. The CDR3 spells CASSLELVYNEQFF. The DNA of the CDR3 is TGCGCCAGCAGCTTGGAGCTAGTTTACAATGAGCAGTTCTTC.

Many counts were recorded for this clonotype. The chain carries TRBV6-2 or TRBV6-3 and TRBJ2-7, with TRBD2 identical over 7 bases. Germline V gene data show CDR1 as MNHEY and CDR2 as SVGEGT. CDR3 size: 17 residues. V trimming: 4 bases; J trimming: 2 bases; junction bases outside the gene matches: 14. The CDR3 sequence: CASSWIWVREVTYEQYF. In DNA, the CDR3 is TGTGCCAGCAGTTGGATTTGGGTACGGGAGGTCACCTACGAGCAGTACTTC.

The V gene is TRBV4-2, the J gene TRBJ2-7; 9 bases are a match to TRBD2. CDR1 is LGHNA and CDR2 is YNFKEQ in the germline V gene. This CDR3 contains 17 residues. V was clipped by 0 bases and J by 2 bases; unmatched bases: 8. Here the CDR3 reads CASSQELAGRMTYEQYF. The CDR3 DNA reads TGTGCCAGCAGCCAAGAACTAGCGGGCCGGATGACCTACGAGCAGTACTTC.

This clonotype occurred a few times. CDR3 sequence reads: CASISSSGGLYEQYF. CDR3 coding DNA: TGTGCCAGCATTTCTTCTAGCGGGGGGCTGTACGAGCAGTACTTC. The chain combines TRBV6-6 with TRBJ2-7, with 11 bases matching TRBD2. Germline-derived CDR1 and CDR2 are MNHNY and SVGAGI (reference sequence). V was clipped by 7 bases and J by 4 bases; unmatched bases: 9. CDR3 length: 15 amino acids.

J is TRBJ2-2 and V is TRBV10-1; D might be TRBD2 (5 bases). Between the trimmed V and J ends, which lost 0 bases and 1 base, there was a span of 9 bases. The CDR3 extends over 16 amino acids. CDR1 is WNHNN and CDR2 is SYGVQD in the germline V gene (reference sequence). The CDR3 sequence: CASSESGGLNTGELFF. The CDR3, as DNA: TGCGCCAGCAGTGAGTCGGGCGGACTGAACACCGGGGAGCTGTTTTTT.

This clonotype came up a few times. V and J are TRBV7-9 and TRBJ1-2; D gene uncertain. This CDR3 contains 14 residues. V dropped 6 bases and J dropped 0 bases, with 11 bases sitting between them. CDR1 and CDR2 from the germline V gene are SEHNR and FQNEAQ (reference sequence). The CDR3 coding sequence is TGTGCCAGCAGACCTCCTATCCCTAACTATGGCTACACCTTC. Encoded protein: CASRPPIPNYGYTF.